The 14 T cell receptor beta chains below all came from one sample that was sequenced in a study of cytomegalovirus exposure and HLA in healthy donors. Method: immunoSEQ multiplex PCR; TCRdb's copy keeps in-frame clones and lacks some. The table records 65,000 to 75,000 clones, over 95% of them present only once. Sequenced sample: PBMCs. The receptors come from a woman aged 18-35 years in good health and CMV-seropositive.

This chain links TRBV7-9 with TRBJ2-2, with TRBD1 matching over 7 bases. Losses at the gene ends were 5 bases for V and 5 bases for J; bases not matched to a gene: 5. The length of the CDR3 is 14 residues. Germline V gene sequence: CDR1 SEHNR, CDR2 FQNEAQ (reference sequence). The CDR3: CASSPRQGTGELFF. Written as DNA, the CDR3 is TGTGCCAGCAGCCCCCGACAGGGAACCGGGGAGCTGTTTTTT.

The V and J genes are TRBV2 and TRBJ2-3; TRBD2 matches at 9 bases. CDR3 length: 16 residues. Germline V gene sequence: CDR1 SNHLY, CDR2 FYNNEI. The V gene end was trimmed by 7 bases and the J gene end by 6 bases; junction bases not matched to a gene: 14. The CDR3 DNA reads TGTGCCAGCAAGTGGCGTCTAGCGGGAATCTGGGATACGCAGTATTTT. Protein: CASKWRLAGIWDTQYF. Looking up the rest from reference TRBV2 and TRBJ2-3 gives the full variable domain: EPEVTQTPSHQVTQMGQEVILRCVPISNHLYFYWYRQILGQKVEFLVSFYNNEISEKSEIFDDQFSVERPDGSNFTLKIRSTKLEDSAMYFCASKWRLAGIWDTQYFGPGTRLTVL.

This clone was found once. The chain recombines TRBV5-1 with TRBJ1-4, with a weak D call TRBD1 (5 bases). V gave up 0 bases and J gave up 3 bases, with 9 bases separating them. From germline, CDR1 is SGHRS and CDR2 YFSETQ. CDR3 length equals 15 residues. CDR3 sequence reads: CASSLVGDSNEKLFF. CDR3 DNA: TGCGCCAGCAGCTTGGTGGGGGACTCTAATGAAAAACTGTTTTTT.

The V and J genes are TRBV18 and TRBJ2-7; a weak D match, TRBD2 (5 bases). CDR1 is KGHSH, CDR2 LQKENI, per germline. Trimming pared 2 bases from V and 3 bases from J, leaving 14 bases between. CDR3 length equals 15 residues. The CDR3 is CASSPGAAQHYEQYF. CDR3 coding DNA: TGTGCCAGCTCACCAGGAGCGGCCCAGCACTACGAGCAGTACTTC. The entire variable domain, with the rest obtained from reference TRBV18 and TRBJ2-7, is as follows: NAGVMQNPRHLVRRRGQEARLRCSPMKGHSHVYWYRQLPEEGLKFMVYLQKENIIDESGMPKERFSAEFPKEGPSILRIQQVVRGDSAAYFCASSPGAAQHYEQYFGPGTRLTVT.

V and J are TRBV4-1 and TRBJ2-1; 9 bases fit TRBD2. Losses at the gene ends were 2 bases for V and 7 bases for J; bases not matched to a gene: 6. The germline gives CDR1 MGHRA, CDR2 YSYEKL. The CDR3 totals 15 residues. The CDR3 nucleotides read TGCGCCAGCAGCCAAAGACCGGGACTAGCTAATGAGCAGTTCTTC. It is translated as CASSQRPGLANEQFF.

The chain recombines TRBV19 with TRBJ2-7; TRBD1 agrees at 7 bases. The V and J ends lost 5 bases and 4 bases, in that order; junction bases with no gene match: 5. In germline, CDR1 is LNHDA, CDR2 SQIVND (reference sequence). The CDR3 loop spans 13 amino acids. DNA of the CDR3: TGTGCCAGTAGTCAAGGGGGCGATTACGAGCAGTACTTC. Protein sequence: CASSQGGDYEQYF.

The chain links TRBV7-2 to TRBJ1-5, with a tentative D call TRBD1 (6 bases). In germline, CDR1 is SGHTA, CDR2 FQGNSA. The CDR3 totals 18 residues. V was shortened by 4 bases and J by 2 bases, with 21 bases between the two germline ends. Here the CDR3 reads CASSWGSGAGIGNQPQHF. The CDR3 nucleotides are TGTGCCAGCAGCTGGGGATCAGGGGCAGGGATAGGCAATCAGCCCCAGCATTTT.

The CDR3, as DNA: TGTGCCTGGAGCGGGAGCAATCAGCCCCAGCATTTT. Protein product: CAWSGSNQPQHF. The chain has TRBV30 and TRBJ1-5, with D hard to call. The CDR3 length is 12 residues. The germline V gene encodes CDR1 GTSNPN and CDR2 SVGIG (reference sequence). The V and J ends lost 3 bases and 1 base respectively, with 4 bases between them. The complete variable domain, with remaining parts taken from reference TRBV30 and TRBJ1-5, reads SQTIHQWPATLVQPVGSPLSLECTVEGTSNPNLYWYRQAAGRGLQLLFYSVGIGQISSEVPQNLSASRPQDRQFILSSKKLLLSDSGFYLCAWSGSNQPQHFGDGTRLSIL.

The V and J genes are TRBV4-2 and TRBJ2-3, with 12 bases that match TRBD2. The V gene end was trimmed by 4 bases and the J gene end by 6 bases; junction bases not matched to a gene: 8. The CDR3 has 16 amino acids. CDR1 is LGHNA and CDR2 is YNFKEQ in the germline V gene. CDR3 nucleotide sequence: TGTGCCAGCAGCCCCCTAGCGGGAGGGCCACGGGATACGCAGTATTTT. This encodes CASSPLAGGPRDTQYF.

J is TRBJ2-1 and V is TRBV7-2; 14 nucleotides align to TRBD2. Per the germline V gene, CDR1 is SGHTA and CDR2 is FQGNSA. J lost 6 bases, V lost 1 base, and 8 bases had no gene match. CDR3 length: 18 amino acids. The CDR3 DNA follows: TGTGCCAGCAGCTTAGGGGGAGGGACTAGCGGGAGAGGCAATGAGCAGTTCTTC. It specifies CASSLGGGTSGRGNEQFF.

The chain couples TRBV15 to TRBJ1-3; unclear D gene. Trimming took off 1 base at V and 8 bases at J, with 9 bases between the two ends. This CDR3 spans 13 amino acids. Germline CDR1 is LNHNV and CDR2 is YYDKDF (reference sequence). The CDR3 region has the DNA TGTGCCACCAGCAGAGGTACGGAGGACACCATATATTTT. It yields the protein CATSRGTEDTIYF.

The CDR3, as DNA: TGCGCCAGCAGCTTGGCCGGCGGGACGCATGAGCAGTTCTTC. Amino acid sequence: CASSLAGGTHEQFF. The rearrangement links TRBV5-1 to TRBJ2-1, with D perhaps TRBD2 (6 bases). Germline V gene lookup returns CDR1 SGHRS and CDR2 YFSETQ. The CDR3 runs 14 residues. The germline V and J ends were trimmed by 0 bases and 8 bases, with 12 bases remaining between them.

The V and J genes are TRBV4-3 and TRBJ2-4; 8 bases line up with TRBD1. J was trimmed by 10 bases and V by 1 base; bases with no gene match: 9. CDR1 and CDR2 (germline): LGHNA, YSLEER. The CDR3 is 15 amino acids. Here the CDR3 reads CASSQGTRTGGIQYF. Here the CDR3 DNA reads TGCGCCAGCAGCCAAGGAACGAGAACAGGGGGAATTCAGTACTTC.

The V and J genes are TRBV2 and TRBJ2-3, with 8 bases matching TRBD2. V shed 8 bases, J shed 2 bases, and the junction held 3 bases outside the gene matches. The CDR3 has 13 residues. CDR1 SNHLY and CDR2 FYNNEI come from the germline V gene. In DNA form, the CDR3 reads TGTGCCAGCGGTGGACTAGCCACAGATACGCAGTATTTT. Its translation: CASGGLATDTQYF.